The 8 T cell receptor beta chains given below trace back to one sample, sequenced in a study of T cell responses to AZD1222 COVID-19 vaccine. Some clones are missing from TCRdb's copy, which holds only in-frame ones; the method was immunoSEQ multiplex PCR. Seen here are more than 120,000 clones, 70% to 90% observed once, and the top ten hold approximately 4.7%. Source: peripheral blood, taken 28 days after the second AZD1222 dose. The receptors were sampled from an adult who received the AZD1222 COVID-19 vaccine.

This rearrangement joins TRBV24-1 to TRBJ1-2, with 11 bases aligning to TRBD1. Germline V CDR1 and CDR2: KGHDR, SFDVKD. The junction had 8 bases not matched to a gene; V was cut back by 4 bases and J by 8 bases. The CDR3 covers 15 residues. CDR3 protein: CATSDSRTGGLGYTF. The CDR3 DNA follows: TGTGCCACCAGTGACTCTCGGACAGGGGGCCTGGGCTACACCTTC.

The rearrangement links TRBV11-2 to TRBJ2-1; TRBD2 matches at 8 bases. The germline V gene encodes CDR1 SGHAT and CDR2 FQNNGV. The CDR3 consists of 16 residues. The ends lost 5 bases at V and 6 bases at J; junction bases unmatched: 12. The CDR3 protein is CASSRTGTSSLNEQFF. The CDR3 nucleotides are TGTGCCAGCAGCAGAACCGGGACTAGTTCCCTCAATGAGCAGTTCTTC.

This clone was seen once. This sequence joins TRBV25-1 and TRBJ2-1, with D possibly TRBD2 on 6 matching bases. V gave up 6 bases and J gave up 0 bases, with 12 bases separating them. In germline, CDR1 is MGHDK, CDR2 SYGVNS. CDR3 size: 15 residues. CDR3 bases: TGTGCCAGCAGGGAAGCGGGCGGCTCCTACAATGAGCAGTTCTTC. It is translated as CASREAGGSYNEQFF.

The chain carries TRBV11-2 and TRBJ1-1; no firm D call. The CDR3 loop spans 14 amino acids. Germline CDR1 reads SGHAT; CDR2 reads FQNNGV. Deletions cut 0 bases from V and 0 bases from J, with 5 bases between. CDR3 in amino acids: CASSLEGMNTEAFF. CDR3 DNA: TGTGCCAGCAGCTTAGAGGGGATGAACACTGAAGCTTTCTTT.

This chain joins TRBV5-6 and TRBJ1-1, with TRBD1 matching over 8 bases. The germline V gene has CDR1 SGHDT and CDR2 YYEEEE. This CDR3 spans 15 amino acids. The V segment lost 5 bases and the J segment 5 bases; nucleotides outside the gene matches: 11. In nucleotides, the CDR3 is TGTGCCAGCAGTTCTATGACGACAGGGGAGACTGAAGCTTTCTTT. It codes for CASSSMTTGETEAFF.

The rearrangement uses TRBV2 and TRBJ2-7, with D hard to call. V was cut by 2 bases and J by 5 bases, with 7 bases left in between. The length of the CDR3 is 12 residues. Germline loops: CDR1 SNHLY, CDR2 FYNNEI. CDR3: CASSERSHEQYF. The CDR3, as DNA: TGTGCCAGCAGTGAACGATCCCACGAGCAGTACTTC. The full variable domain, completed using reference TRBV2 and TRBJ2-7, is EPEVTQTPSHQVTQMGQEVILRCVPISNHLYFYWYRQILGQKVEFLVSFYNNEISEKSEIFDDQFSVERPDGSNFTLKIRSTKLEDSAMYFCASSERSHEQYFGPGTRLTVT.

The chain links TRBV6-1 to TRBJ1-4, with 8 bases matching TRBD1. J was trimmed by 7 bases and V by 2 bases; bases with no gene match: 12. Germline V CDR1 and CDR2: MNHNS, SASEGT. The CDR3 has 17 residues. The CDR3 here is CASSEPPSTGEREKLFF. CDR3 nucleotides: TGTGCCAGCAGTGAACCACCATCGACAGGGGAGCGTGAAAAACTGTTTTTT.

The chain carries TRBV28 and TRBJ1-4; D may be TRBD1 (6 bases). The V end was cut by 6 bases, the J end by 8 bases, with 13 bases between. Germline V gene lookup returns CDR1 MDHEN and CDR2 SYDVKM. The CDR3 spans 13 residues. The CDR3 region has the DNA TGTGCCAGCAGATCGCCAGGGGAGGAAAAACTGTTTTTT. It yields the protein CASRSPGEEKLFF.